Presented here are 20 T cell receptor beta chains from one specimen sequenced in a study of T-cell reconstitution after alpha-beta-depleted transplantation in children. TCRbeta library construction was performed incorporating unique molecular identifiers. TCRdb reanalysed the PCR reads using MiXCR and keeps one entry per CDR3 protein. Counted here are 450,000 to 700,000 distinct CDR3 sequences, roughly a quarter occurring once; the ten biggest clones make up approximately 33%. Sequencing used PBMCs, obtained before TCRalphabeta/CD19-depleted stem cell transplant. These TCRs come from a boy less than two years old with Wiskott-Aldrich syndrome, due to receive a stem cell transplant.

Remarks on this clonotype: At one end the junction does not follow the germline gene, possibly because of a read error. The chain combines TRBV20-1 with TRBJ2-7; possible D gene TRBD2, 5 bases. The V gene's germline CDR1 is DFQATT and CDR2 SNEGSKA (reference sequence). The CDR3 length is 13 residues. DNA of the CDR3: TGCAGTGCCAGAGGACTTTACAACGACGAGCAGTACTTC. Encoded protein: CSARGLYNDEQYF.

This clonotype was picked up a small number of times. The chain couples TRBV28 to TRBJ2-3; TRBD2 might be the D (6 bases). This CDR3 is 14 amino acids long. The V end was cut by 6 bases, the J end by 2 bases, with 12 bases between. Germline-derived CDR1 and CDR2 are MDHEN and SYDVKM. CDR3 loop: CASSNSGYTDTQYF. CDR3 bases: TGTGCCAGCAGCAATAGCGGATACACAGATACGCAGTATTTT.

The CDR3 nucleotides are TGTGCTAGTGGTTCCCGGATTTCGAGACTCACCTACAATGAGCAGTTCTTC. Its protein is CASGSRISRLTYNEQFF. V is TRBV12-5 and J is TRBJ2-1; no clear D. Trimming removed 4 bases from V and 2 bases from J, with 18 bases in between. Germline values: CDR1 LGHNT, CDR2 FRNRAP. CDR3 size: 17 residues.

This clonotype was detected only a few times. The chain is built from TRBV20-1 and TRBJ2-5; D is undetermined. V gave up 0 bases and J gave up 5 bases, with 13 bases separating them. CDR3 length: 14 amino acids. CDR1 DFQATT and CDR2 SNEGSKA come from the germline V gene (reference sequence). CDR3 DNA sequence: TGCAGTGCTAGAGATTTAAGGATCCGGGAGACCCAGTACTTC. It translates to CSARDLRIRETQYF.

This clonotype was seen more than once but under ten times. This sequence joins TRBV18 and TRBJ2-1; D call uncertain. Trimming left V 2 bases short and J 4 bases short, with 6 bases between. The CDR3 contains 13 residues. The germline V gene encodes CDR1 KGHSH and CDR2 LQKENI. CDR3 coding DNA: TGTGCCAGCTCACCAAAACAATACAATGAGCAGTTCTTC. Protein product: CASSPKQYNEQFF.

In its sample, this clonotype was seen once. The rearrangement joins TRBV27 to TRBJ2-1, with D perhaps matching TRBD2 (5 bases). CDR1 is MNHEY and CDR2 is SMNVEV in the germline V gene (reference sequence). V lost 7 bases to trimming and J lost 6 bases, with 16 bases between them. CDR3 size: 14 residues. CDR3 region: CASKRVLSANEQFF. The CDR3 nucleotides read TGTGCCAGCAAGAGGGTTTTGAGCGCCAATGAGCAGTTCTTC.

The chain recombines TRBV5-1 with TRBJ2-3; unclear D gene. The CDR3 is made up of 14 amino acids. Germline lookup yields CDR1 SGHRS and CDR2 YFSETQ. The germline V and J ends were trimmed by 0 bases and 2 bases, with 7 bases remaining between them. CDR3 region: CASSLALLTDTQYF. For the CDR3, the DNA is TGCGCCAGCAGCTTGGCACTACTCACAGATACGCAGTATTTT.

The V and J genes are TRBV10-2 and TRBJ2-2; D may correspond to TRBD1 or TRBD2 (5 bases each). The CDR3 is made up of 17 amino acids. With 3 bases removed from V and 1 base from J, the gap between germline ends came to 15 bases. Germline V CDR1 and CDR2: WSHSY, SAAADI. The CDR3 nucleotides read TGCGCCAGCAGTGATCGGCTTGGGGGTGTGAACACCGGGGAGCTGTTTTTT. Translating gives CASSDRLGGVNTGELFF.

The J gene is TRBJ2-7, the V gene TRBV3-1; 9 bases agree with TRBD2. The J segment lost 3 bases and the V segment lost 4 bases, leaving 10 bases of the junction unmatched. Germline CDR1 and CDR2: LGHDT and YNNKEL (reference sequence). CDR3 length equals 16 residues. The DNA of the CDR3 is TGTGCCAGCAGCCCCTTCAGAGCGGGAGGCCACTACGAGCAGTACTTC. This codes for CASSPFRAGGHYEQYF.

This chain links TRBV20-1 with TRBJ2-1; D call uncertain. The germline gives CDR1 DFQATT, CDR2 SNEGSKA (reference sequence). The V end lost 5 bases, the J end lost 6 bases, and 11 bases lay between the germline ends. The CDR3 runs 12 residues. The CDR3 is CSAHRSSNEQFF. The CDR3 nucleotides are TGCAGTGCTCATAGATCCAGCAATGAGCAGTTCTTC.

V gene TRBV10-1 combines with J gene TRBJ2-2; 11 bases map to TRBD2. Germline loops: CDR1 WNHNN, CDR2 SYGVQD (reference sequence). This CDR3 is 18 amino acids long. Trimming removed 5 bases from V and 2 bases from J; junction bases left unmatched: 10. In DNA, the CDR3 is TGCGCCAGCAGTCGAGGCGGGACTAGCGGAGAAAACACCGGGGAGCTGTTTTTT. It specifies CASSRGGTSGENTGELFF.

V is TRBV7-6 and J is TRBJ2-7; the D gene is possibly TRBD1 (6 bases). Germline V gene data show CDR1 as SGHVS and CDR2 as FNYEAQ. The CDR3 has 14 amino acids. The V end was cut by 3 bases, the J end by 3 bases, with 12 bases between. The CDR3 protein is CASSFRQASYEQYF. The CDR3 region has the DNA TGTGCCAGCAGCTTTAGACAGGCCAGCTACGAGCAGTACTTC.

The chain carries TRBV7-9 and TRBJ2-1; 9 bases align to TRBD2. This CDR3 has 15 amino acids. Germline V gene data show CDR1 as SEHNR and CDR2 as FQNEAQ (reference sequence). J lost 9 bases, V lost 4 bases, and 10 bases had no gene match. CDR3 nucleotides: TGTGCCAGCAGCTCGCTAATAGCGGGAGCTATTGAGCAGTTCTTC. It specifies CASSSLIAGAIEQFF.

The chain employs TRBV7-9 and TRBJ1-3; D might be TRBD1 (6 bases). The V end lost 4 bases, the J end lost 4 bases, and 11 bases lay between the germline ends. Germline V gene lookup returns CDR1 SEHNR and CDR2 FQNEAQ (reference sequence). CDR3 length: 14 amino acids. This CDR3 reads CASSWDKMGNTIYF. In DNA form, the CDR3 reads TGTGCCAGCAGCTGGGACAAGATGGGAAACACCATATATTTT.

V and J are TRBV2 and TRBJ2-5; no clear D gene. Between the trimmed V and J ends, which lost 8 bases and 3 bases, there was a span of 10 bases. CDR1 and CDR2 from the germline V gene are SNHLY and FYNNEI. The CDR3 spans 12 residues. CDR3 amino acids: CASGPREETQYF. In DNA form, the CDR3 reads TGTGCCAGCGGACCGAGAGAAGAGACCCAGTACTTC.

This clonotype appeared a few times. The chain combines TRBV6-1 with TRBJ1-1; a weak D match, TRBD1 (6 bases). The CDR3 contains 13 residues. V was clipped by 8 bases and J by 3 bases, with 13 bases between them. From germline, CDR1 is MNHNS and CDR2 SASEGT. The CDR3 here is CASGRGGDTEAFF. CDR3 nucleotides: TGTGCCAGCGGAAGGGGGGGAGACACTGAAGCTTTCTTT.

The CDR3 DNA follows: TGCGCCAGCAGCTTGGAGGCATCGTGGGGCAGAAACTACGAGCAGTACTTC. Protein sequence: CASSLEASWGRNYEQYF. The chain uses TRBV5-1 and TRBJ2-7; D might be TRBD1 (5 bases). This CDR3 has 17 residues. CDR1 is SGHRS, CDR2 YFSETQ, per germline. The V end was cut by 0 bases, the J end by 3 bases, with 19 bases between.

The gene calls are TRBV12-3 or TRBV12-4 and TRBJ2-7; 10 bases line up with TRBD2. CDR3 size: 14 residues. V lost 4 bases and J lost 5; bases outside the gene matches: 5. The CDR3 DNA is TGTGCCAGCAGTTCTAGCGGGAGTGCCCACGAGCAGTACTTC. This codes for CASSSSGSAHEQYF.

The rearrangement links TRBV12-3 or TRBV12-4 to TRBJ1-5; D uncertain. The CDR3 has 14 amino acids. Deletions cut 7 bases from V and 0 bases from J, with 10 bases between. CDR3 bases: TGTGCCAGCAATCCAAAGGATAGCAATCAGCCCCAGCATTTT. Protein sequence: CASNPKDSNQPQHF.

This clonotype has more than one count but fewer than ten. This chain uses TRBV2 with TRBJ1-4; D gene unclear. This CDR3 comprises 15 residues. V was trimmed by 5 bases and J by 0 bases, leaving 10 bases between them. CDR1 SNHLY and CDR2 FYNNEI come from the germline V gene. CDR3 nucleotide sequence: TGTGCCAGCAGTAAGGACGGAACAACTAATGAAAAACTGTTTTTT. It is translated as CASSKDGTTNEKLFF.